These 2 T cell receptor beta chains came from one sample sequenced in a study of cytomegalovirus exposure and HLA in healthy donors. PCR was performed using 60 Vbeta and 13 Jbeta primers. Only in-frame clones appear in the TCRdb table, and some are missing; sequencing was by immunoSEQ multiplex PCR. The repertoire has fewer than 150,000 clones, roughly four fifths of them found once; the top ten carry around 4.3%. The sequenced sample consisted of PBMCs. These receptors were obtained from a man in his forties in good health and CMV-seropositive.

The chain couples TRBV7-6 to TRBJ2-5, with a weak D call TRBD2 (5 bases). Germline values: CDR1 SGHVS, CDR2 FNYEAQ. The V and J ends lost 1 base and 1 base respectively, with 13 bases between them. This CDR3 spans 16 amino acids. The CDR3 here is CASSLEPAGPQETQYF. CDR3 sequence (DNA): TGTGCCAGCAGCTTAGAGCCCGCGGGCCCCCAAGAGACCCAGTACTTC.

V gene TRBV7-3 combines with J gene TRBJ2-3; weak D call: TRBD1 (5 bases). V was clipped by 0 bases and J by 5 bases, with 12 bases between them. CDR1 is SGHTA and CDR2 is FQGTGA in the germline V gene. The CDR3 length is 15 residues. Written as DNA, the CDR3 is TGTGCCAGCAGCTTAACGGCGCAGGGTATAGATACGCAGTATTTT. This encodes CASSLTAQGIDTQYF.